What follows are 14 T cell receptor beta chains derived from one specimen sequenced in a study of graft-versus-host responses after intestinal transplantation. Their antigens remain unidentified. Sequencing was performed with immunoSEQ multiplex PCR; in TCRdb, only in-frame clones are kept and a portion is missing. The data show 90,000 to 95,000 clones, around 93% seen once. Sequencing used unstimulated CD8+ T cells sorted from spleen or lymph node cells, obtained before intestinal transplant. The receptors come from a human donor who received an intestinal transplant.

The V and J genes are TRBV13 and TRBJ2-7, with D tentatively TRBD1 (6 bases). The germline CDR1 and CDR2 sequences are PRHDT and FYEKMQ (reference sequence). The CDR3 is 15 residues long. Trimming took 3 bases from V and 3 from J, leaving 15 bases between them. The CDR3 DNA reads TGTGCCAGCAGCTTGGACCCAGGGGTTTACTACGAGCAGTACTTC. It is translated as CASSLDPGVYYEQYF.

The V call is TRBV5-4, the J call TRBJ1-1, with D hard to call. Germline loops: CDR1 SGHNT, CDR2 YYREEE (reference sequence). CDR3 length: 15 amino acids. The V end lost 4 bases, the J end lost 0 bases, and 13 bases lay between the germline ends. The CDR3 loop reads CASSGPGIMNTEAFF. CDR3 DNA: TGTGCCAGCAGCGGGCCGGGGATAATGAACACTGAAGCTTTCTTT. The variable domain in full, with the rest retrieved from reference TRBV5-4 and TRBJ1-1, is ETGVTQSPTHLIKTRGQQVTLRCSSQSGHNTVSWYQQALGQGPQFIFQYYREEENGRGNFPPRFSGLQFPNYSSELNVNALELDDSALYLCASSGPGIMNTEAFFGQGTRLTVV.

CDR3 sequence: CASSLPATGTSGRAEQFF. The CDR3 coding sequence is TGTGCCAGCAGCTTACCCGCTACCGGGACTAGCGGGAGGGCTGAGCAGTTCTTC. This chain links TRBV7-6 with TRBJ2-1; 16 bases align to TRBD2. Unmatched junction bases numbered 10, after V lost 2 bases and J lost 9 bases. There are 18 residues in the CDR3. Germline V gene lookup returns CDR1 SGHVS and CDR2 FNYEAQ. Combining the CDR3 with reference TRBV7-6 and TRBJ2-1 gives the whole variable domain GAGVSQSPRYKVTKRGQDVALRCDPISGHVSLYWYRQALGQGPEFLTYFNYEAQQDKSGLPNDRFSAERPEGSISTLTIQRTEQRDSAMYRCASSLPATGTSGRAEQFFGPGTRLTVL.

The table lists this clone with a count of one. V is TRBV19 and J is TRBJ2-7; D is undetermined. Germline V gene data show CDR1 as LNHDA and CDR2 as SQIVND (reference sequence). V lost 6 bases and J lost 0, with 24 bases in between. CDR3 length: 18 amino acids. The CDR3 DNA reads as TGTGCCAGTAGCATACTCTTCTCGGAGCCCTCTCCCTCCTACGAGCAGTACTTC. Translating gives CASSILFSEPSPSYEQYF. The full variable domain, its missing parts supplied by reference TRBV19 and TRBJ2-7, is DGGITQSPKYLFRKEGQNVTLSCEQNLNHDAMYWYRQDPGQGLRLIYYSQIVNDFQKGDIAEGYSVSREKKESFPLTVTSAQKNPTAFYLCASSILFSEPSPSYEQYFGPGTRLTVT.

To note about this clone: The sample carries other DNA sequences with the same CDR3. The chain joins TRBV7-9 to TRBJ1-1, with TRBD1 matching 7 bases. CDR3 length: 12 amino acids. Trimming cost V 4 bases and J 7 bases; bases outside gene matches: 3. Germline-derived CDR1 and CDR2 are SEHNR and FQNEAQ (reference sequence). CDR3 residues: CASSYGTDEAFF. As DNA, the CDR3 is TGTGCCAGCAGCTATGGGACAGATGAAGCTTTCTTT.

V is TRBV29-1 and J is TRBJ2-3; 9 nucleotides line up with TRBD1. V trimming: 7 bases; J trimming: 4 bases; junction bases outside the gene matches: 9. This CDR3 has 14 residues. Germline CDR1 and CDR2: SQVTM and ANQGSEA. The CDR3 spells CSALGGQGPDTQYF. Written as DNA, the CDR3 is TGCAGCGCCCTTGGGGGACAGGGACCAGATACGCAGTATTTT.

This clone has a single count. The V and J genes are TRBV9 and TRBJ2-1; 12 nucleotides agree with TRBD2. V was clipped by 0 bases and J by 0 bases; unmatched bases: 7. CDR1 is SGDLS and CDR2 is YYNGEE in the germline V gene. The CDR3 consists of 19 residues. CDR3 loop: CASSVGLAGEFGSYNEQFF. The CDR3 coding sequence is TGTGCCAGCAGCGTAGGACTAGCGGGGGAGTTCGGCTCCTACAATGAGCAGTTCTTC.

The V and J genes are TRBV27 and TRBJ2-1, with D tentatively TRBD2 (6 bases). Germline CDR1 is MNHEY and CDR2 is SMNVEV (reference sequence). This CDR3 region has 13 residues. The V end lost 10 bases, the J end lost 5 bases, and 15 bases lay between the germline ends. The CDR3 is CATREFLNNEQFF. In DNA, the CDR3 is TGTGCCACCCGGGAGTTTTTGAACAATGAGCAGTTCTTC.

The chain has TRBV10-3 and TRBJ1-2; D uncertain. The CDR3 length is 14 residues. Trimming stripped 0 bases from V and 8 bases from J, with 13 bases between. Germline loops: CDR1 ENHRY, CDR2 SYGVKD. Here the CDR3 reads CAISESAPAEGYTF. The DNA for the CDR3 is TGTGCCATCAGTGAGTCGGCCCCGGCGGAAGGCTACACCTTC.

This chain connects TRBV29-1 to TRBJ2-7; D is possibly TRBD1 (5 bases). The V end lost 3 bases, the J end lost 0 bases, and 12 bases lay between the germline ends. The germline gives CDR1 SQVTM, CDR2 ANQGSEA. This CDR3 has 14 amino acids. Written as DNA, the CDR3 is TGCAGCGTTGATGGGCAGGGTGGCTCCTACGAGCAGTACTTC. It specifies CSVDGQGGSYEQYF.

CDR3 sequence: CASSQAVIGDYGYTF. In DNA, the CDR3 is TGCGCCAGCAGCCAAGCGGTCATAGGGGACTATGGCTACACCTTC. This chain connects TRBV4-1 to TRBJ1-2, with D possibly matching TRBD1 (5 bases). CDR3 length: 15 amino acids. CDR1 is MGHRA, CDR2 YSYEKL, per germline. With 1 base removed from V and 3 bases from J, the gap between germline ends came to 12 bases.

This clone is a singleton in its sample. The chain has TRBV13 and TRBJ2-3; 11 nucleotides agree with TRBD2. Per the germline V gene, CDR1 is PRHDT and CDR2 is FYEKMQ (reference sequence). Germline trimming cut 5 bases from V and 1 base from J; bases unmatched to any gene: 8. The CDR3 sequence is 17 residues long. In DNA, the CDR3 is TGTGCCAGCAGCCCGAACCTAGCGGGGGGCGGCACAGATACGCAGTATTTT. It codes for CASSPNLAGGGTDTQYF.

The chain has TRBV4-2 and TRBJ2-2; possibly TRBD2 for D (5 bases). Trimming removed 1 base at V and 7 bases at J, with 10 bases between. Germline V CDR1 and CDR2: LGHNA, YNFKEQ. The CDR3 has 14 residues. This chain's CDR3 is CASSQVASGGELFF. CDR3 in DNA: TGTGCCAGCAGCCAAGTAGCGTCGGGCGGGGAGCTGTTTTTT.

This clone was detected only a few times. This sequence joins TRBV10-2 and TRBJ2-1; 13 positions agree with TRBD2. The CDR3 covers 14 residues. V shed 6 bases, J shed 6 bases, and the junction held 2 bases outside the gene matches. Germline CDR1 reads WSHSY; CDR2 reads SAAADI. This CDR3 is CASRLAGGPNEQFF. CDR3 coding DNA: TGCGCCAGCAGACTAGCGGGAGGGCCCAATGAGCAGTTCTTC.